The 22 T cell receptor beta chains reported below all come from one sample, sequenced in a study of shared clonotypes between healthy human individuals. Generated by immunoSEQ multiplex PCR, the TCRdb table keeps only in-frame clones and is missing some. This sample carries 450,000 to 500,000 clones, around 80% of them seen once, and the ten largest clones take about 11%. The sequencing input was PBMCs. The receptors originated from a woman aged 40 to 50 in good health. Some clones in this sample may be carry-over from other donors' samples.

CDR3 sequence: CSVEDRPSGIPDTQYF. The DNA for the CDR3 is TGCAGCGTTGAAGATCGTCCTAGCGGGATTCCAGATACGCAGTATTTT. This rearrangement joins TRBV29-1 to TRBJ2-3; 9 positions match TRBD2. Germline values: CDR1 SQVTM, CDR2 ANQGSEA. This CDR3 is 16 amino acids long. With 0 bases clipped from V and 4 bases from J, the junction kept 8 bases outside the gene matches.

The chain combines TRBV5-4 with TRBJ1-2; maybe TRBD1 (5 bases). The CDR3 loop spans 14 amino acids. Germline loops: CDR1 SGHNT, CDR2 YYREEE (reference sequence). The V end lost 0 bases, the J end lost 7 bases, and 13 bases lay between the germline ends. The CDR3 is CASSLGNGGSGYTF. The DNA of the CDR3 is TGTGCCAGCAGCTTGGGCAACGGGGGATCTGGCTACACCTTC.

This sequence joins TRBV2 and TRBJ1-1; TRBD1 matches at 8 bases. The CDR3 is 14 amino acids. Germline-derived CDR1 and CDR2 are SNHLY and FYNNEI. After removal of 6 bases from V and 1 base from J, the junction contained 4 bases not matched to a gene. CDR3 DNA: TGTGCCAGCAGGGGGGGGACAGGGAACACTGAAGCTTTCTTT. This translates into CASRGGTGNTEAFF.

The rearrangement links TRBV5-6 to TRBJ2-3; D call uncertain. The CDR3 runs to 14 residues. Looked up from germline, CDR1 is SGHDT and CDR2 is YYEEEE. Deletions cut 4 bases from V and 3 bases from J, with 12 bases between. CDR3 in amino acids: CASSLGKLTDTQYF. In DNA form, the CDR3 reads TGTGCCAGCAGCCTCGGAAAATTGACAGATACGCAGTATTTT.

V is TRBV25-1 and J is TRBJ2-7; tentatively, D is TRBD1 or TRBD2 (5 bases each). CDR3 length: 14 amino acids. Trimming took 6 bases from V and 7 from J, leaving 19 bases between them. Germline CDR1 MGHDK, CDR2 SYGVNS. CDR3 nucleotide sequence: TGTGCCAGCAGCCTGCCGGGGCGCAAAGGGGAGCAGTACTTC. Protein sequence: CASSLPGRKGEQYF.

This clone was picked up many times. The chain couples TRBV4-3 to TRBJ2-3; 14 bases fit TRBD2. The V gene's germline CDR1 is LGHNA and CDR2 YSLEER. This CDR3 is built from 17 residues. Germline trimming cut 4 bases from V and 3 bases from J; bases unmatched to any gene: 6. CDR3: CASSPGLAGEGTDTQYF. CDR3 DNA: TGCGCCAGCAGCCCGGGACTAGCGGGAGAGGGGACAGATACGCAGTATTTT.

The V gene is TRBV7-2, the J gene TRBJ2-5; 11 nucleotides agree with TRBD2. Germline V lookup: CDR1 SGHTA, CDR2 FQGNSA. Trimming took 5 bases from V and 10 from J; bases not matched to a gene: 21. This CDR3 is 18 amino acids long. The CDR3, as DNA: TGTGCCAGCAGCCCAGGGCAGGGTAGCGGGAGGGCCAGGAAGAACCAGTACTTC. It specifies CASSPGQGSGRARKNQYF. The whole variable domain, filled in from reference TRBV7-2 and TRBJ2-5, reads GAGVSQSPSNKVTEKGKDVELRCDPISGHTALYWYRQSLGQGLEFLIYFQGNSAPDKSGLPSDRFSAERTGGSVSTLTIQRTQQEDSAVYLCASSPGQGSGRARKNQYFGPGTRLLVL.

This clone was counted between two and nine times. This sequence joins TRBV5-1 and TRBJ1-1, with D unclear. This CDR3 is 13 amino acids long. The germline CDR1 and CDR2 sequences are SGHRS and YFSETQ. The ends were cut back, 4 bases at V and 0 bases at J, with 7 bases in the middle. CDR3 in DNA: TGCGCCAGCAGCGTAGAAATGAACACTGAAGCTTTCTTT. This translates into CASSVEMNTEAFF. Full variable domain (remainder filled in from reference TRBV5-1 and TRBJ1-1): KAGVTQTPRYLIKTRGQQVTLSCSPISGHRSVSWYQQTPGQGLQFLFEYFSETQRNKGNFPGRFSGRQFSNSRSEMNVSTLELGDSALYLCASSVEMNTEAFFGQGTRLTVV.

This clone occurred a few times. The genes are TRBV29-1 and TRBJ2-7, with 10 bases fitting TRBD2. The CDR3 sequence is 14 residues long. With 6 bases clipped from V and 5 bases from J, the junction kept 10 bases outside the gene matches. Germline-derived CDR1 and CDR2 are SQVTM and ANQGSEA. Here the CDR3 DNA reads TGCAGCGTCGCCCGTAGCGGGAGGATCGACGAGCAGTACTTC. It codes for CSVARSGRIDEQYF.

The V and J genes are TRBV5-6 and TRBJ1-4; 8 bases line up with TRBD1. Trimming took 3 bases from V and 2 from J; bases not matched to a gene: 6. The length of the CDR3 is 16 residues. Per germline, CDR1 SGHDT and CDR2 YYEEEE. This chain's CDR3 is CASSSGGGLTNEKLFF. CDR3 DNA: TGTGCCAGCAGCTCAGGGGGCGGACTGACTAATGAAAAACTGTTTTTT.

V is TRBV27 and J is TRBJ2-1; 11 nucleotides align to TRBD2. Germline CDR1 and CDR2: MNHEY and SMNVEV (reference sequence). The length of the CDR3 is 16 residues. J lost 2 bases, V lost 3 bases, and 3 bases had no gene match. The CDR3 is CASSFSGRVAYNEQFF. The CDR3 bases are TGTGCCAGCAGTTTTAGCGGGAGGGTTGCCTACAATGAGCAGTTCTTC.

As concerns this clone: Additional DNA sequences in this sample encode the identical CDR3. V is TRBV2 and J is TRBJ2-3; possible D gene TRBD1, 5 bases. The CDR3 contains 15 residues. Germline V lookup: CDR1 SNHLY, CDR2 FYNNEI. Deletions cut 1 base from V and 3 bases from J, with 11 bases between. The CDR3 is CASSEEGVGTDTQYF. Here the CDR3 DNA reads TGTGCCAGCAGTGAAGAAGGGGTCGGGACAGATACGCAGTATTTT.

This clone was counted many times. The gene calls are TRBV2 and TRBJ2-7; 7 nucleotides line up with TRBD2. The CDR3 has 13 residues. Trimming removed 6 bases from V and 4 bases from J; junction bases left unmatched: 6. Germline loops: CDR1 SNHLY, CDR2 FYNNEI. The CDR3 DNA reads TGTGCCAGCAGGGCGGGAGAACCATACGAGCAGTACTTC. Protein sequence: CASRAGEPYEQYF.

The rearrangement links TRBV11-2 to TRBJ1-2; possible D gene TRBD1, 6 bases. Germline assignment: CDR1 SGHAT and CDR2 FQNNGV. V was clipped by 4 bases and J by 5 bases, with 17 bases between them. CDR3 size: 15 residues. The chain's CDR3 is CASSSTRVGGYGYTF. The CDR3 DNA follows: TGTGCCAGCAGCTCTACGAGGGTAGGGGGATATGGCTACACCTTC. The full variable domain, its missing parts supplied by reference TRBV11-2 and TRBJ1-2, is EAGVAQSPRYKIIEKRQSVAFWCNPISGHATLYWYQQILGQGPKLLIQFQNNGVVDDSQLPKDRFSAERLKGVDSTLKIQPAKLEDSAVYLCASSSTRVGGYGYTFGSGTRLTVV.

This rearrangement joins TRBV5-4 to TRBJ2-3; 8 bases align to TRBD1. Germline V gene sequence: CDR1 SGHNT, CDR2 YYREEE (reference sequence). The CDR3 runs 16 residues. Unmatched junction bases numbered 4, after V lost 1 base and J lost 0 bases. The CDR3, as DNA: TGTGCCAGCAGCTTGCCGGGACAGGCTAGCACAGATACGCAGTATTTT. It translates to CASSLPGQASTDTQYF.

V and J are TRBV28 and TRBJ2-1; tentatively, D is TRBD2 (5 bases). CDR3 length: 11 amino acids. V lost 7 bases to trimming and J lost 8 bases, with 9 bases between them. CDR1 and CDR2 (germline): MDHEN, SYDVKM. The CDR3 here is CASTERYEQFF. The CDR3 DNA reads TGTGCCAGCACTGAGCGGTATGAGCAGTTCTTC.

This clone was picked up one time. This rearrangement joins TRBV7-9 to TRBJ1-2, with TRBD1 as a possible D gene (6 bases). In germline, CDR1 is SEHNR, CDR2 FQNEAQ (reference sequence). V was pared by 8 bases and J by 5 bases, with 24 bases between. The CDR3 loop spans 16 amino acids. The CDR3: CASGPGVRPESYGYTF. For the CDR3, the DNA is TGTGCCAGCGGACCAGGGGTTCGGCCAGAATCTTATGGCTACACCTTC.

The rearrangement links TRBV7-9 to TRBJ1-1; D remains unclear. Deletions cut 7 bases from V and 1 base from J, with 16 bases between. The CDR3 totals 15 residues. Germline lookup yields CDR1 SEHNR and CDR2 FQNEAQ (reference sequence). The CDR3 sequence: CASTPGGVGNTEAFF. In nucleotides, the CDR3 is TGTGCCAGCACCCCGGGTGGGGTGGGGAACACTGAAGCTTTCTTT.

The table lists this clone with a count of one. The V and J genes are TRBV27 and TRBJ1-1; D is unresolved. The ends were cut back, 8 bases at V and 6 bases at J, with 10 bases in the middle. CDR1 and CDR2 (germline): MNHEY, SMNVEV (reference sequence). This CDR3 is built from 11 residues. CDR3 DNA sequence: TGTGCCAGCTCCTCTGGCTCTGAAGCTTTCTTT. Its protein product is CASSSGSEAFF.

This clone was observed a handful of times. The V and J genes are TRBV19 and TRBJ1-2; D perhaps matches TRBD1 (5 bases). V gave up 7 bases and J gave up 4 bases, with 22 bases separating them. The CDR3 sequence is 16 residues long. Germline values: CDR1 LNHDA, CDR2 SQIVND (reference sequence). The CDR3 DNA reads as TGTGCCAGTACCGCCGGGACCCTCCGGCGGGGCTATGGCTACACCTTC. Amino acid sequence: CASTAGTLRRGYGYTF. Supplemented by reference TRBV19 and TRBJ1-2, the full variable domain reads DGGITQSPKYLFRKEGQNVTLSCEQNLNHDAMYWYRQDPGQGLRLIYYSQIVNDFQKGDIAEGYSVSREKKESFPLTVTSAQKNPTAFYLCASTAGTLRRGYGYTFGSGTRLTVV.

On this clone itself: The same CDR3 is also encoded by other DNA sequences in this sample. The rearrangement links TRBV30 to TRBJ1-4; D remains unclear. The V and J ends lost 3 bases and 4 bases respectively, with 9 bases between them. This CDR3 has 13 amino acids. Germline V gene lookup returns CDR1 GTSNPN and CDR2 SVGIG (reference sequence). CDR3 residues: CAWRDGFNEKLFF. The CDR3 nucleotides are TGTGCCTGGAGGGACGGATTTAATGAAAAACTGTTTTTT.

This clone was counted once. J is TRBJ2-3 and V is TRBV5-1; tentatively, D is TRBD2 (6 bases). Between the trimmed V and J ends, which lost 0 bases and 0 bases, there was a span of 14 bases. In germline, CDR1 is SGHRS, CDR2 YFSETQ. The length of the CDR3 is 17 residues. CDR3 region: CASSLGPVAGSTDTQYF. DNA for the CDR3: TGCGCCAGCAGCTTGGGGCCGGTGGCGGGGAGCACAGATACGCAGTATTTT.